A single sample gave rise to the 18 T cell receptor beta chains below, sequenced in a study of blood T cell repertoires in COVID-19. Clones were sequenced by immunoSEQ multiplex PCR, and TCRdb holds only the in-frame ones, with some missing. The repertoire includes a few hundred thousand clones, 70% to 90% of them detected once, and just over 7% sits in the top ten. Sequencing was done on a sample of peripheral blood. These receptors all come from a human donor in a cohort sampled during active COVID-19.

The genes are TRBV19 and TRBJ2-1; 11 bases align to TRBD2. The CDR3 loop spans 15 amino acids. J was trimmed by 4 bases and V by 6 bases; bases with no gene match: 5. The germline V gene has CDR1 LNHDA and CDR2 SQIVND (reference sequence). The CDR3 region has the DNA TGTGCCAGTAGCCTTAGCGGGGGGGTATACAATGAGCAGTTCTTC. Translating gives CASSLSGGVYNEQFF.

This chain links TRBV6-5 with TRBJ2-2, with unresolved D. Germline V gene lookup returns CDR1 MNHEY and CDR2 SVGAGI. V lost 7 bases to trimming and J lost 5 bases, with 5 bases between them. CDR3 length: 11 amino acids. CDR3 amino acids: CASKETGELFF. Written as DNA, the CDR3 is TGTGCCAGCAAGGAGACCGGGGAGCTGTTTTTT.

V and J are TRBV6-5 and TRBJ2-7; 9 bases fit TRBD2. Germline V gene data show CDR1 as MNHEY and CDR2 as SVGAGI. V was pared by 0 bases and J by 5 bases, with 8 bases of the junction left unmatched. The CDR3 has 16 residues. CDR3 bases: TGTGCCAGCAGTTACTCCCTAGCGGGGAGCGGCAACGAGCAGTACTTC. Translation: CASSYSLAGSGNEQYF.

The chain uses TRBV7-2 and TRBJ1-2; D not resolved. Trimming pared 5 bases from V and 1 base from J, leaving 8 bases between. The CDR3 extends over 13 amino acids. In germline, CDR1 is SGHTA, CDR2 FQGNSA. The CDR3 loop is CASSIGVNYGYTF. The CDR3 DNA sequence: TGTGCCAGCAGCATCGGGGTTAACTATGGCTACACCTTC.

The chain recombines TRBV7-8 with TRBJ1-6, with D unresolved. Trimming shortened V by 6 bases and J by 9 bases, and 21 bases separated the two germline ends. The CDR3 length is 16 residues. Germline-derived CDR1 and CDR2 are SGHVS and FQNEAQ. The CDR3 bases are TGTGCCAGCAGGGATCCGAGGGAGTTGGTCGGTTCACCCCTCCACTTT. Its protein product is CASRDPRELVGSPLHF.

The rearrangement joins TRBV7-2 to TRBJ1-5; D not certain. The V gene's germline CDR1 is SGHTA and CDR2 FQGNSA. The V gene lost 5 bases and the J gene lost 7 bases, with 9 bases spanning the gap. The CDR3 loop spans 12 amino acids. The CDR3 reads CASSPPSQPQHF. CDR3 sequence (DNA): TGTGCCAGCAGCCCCCCTTCCCAGCCCCAGCATTTT.

The gene calls are TRBV4-2 and TRBJ2-1; 12 bases agree with TRBD2. The germline V gene encodes CDR1 LGHNA and CDR2 YNFKEQ. The CDR3 contains 17 residues. Trimming cost V 3 bases and J 9 bases; bases outside gene matches: 12. CDR3 DNA sequence: TGTGCCAGCAGCCAGTCTAGCGGGGGGGACCATGGCGGTGAGCAGTTCTTC. It yields the protein CASSQSSGGDHGGEQFF.

V gene TRBV6-1 combines with J gene TRBJ2-1; TRBD1 might be the D (5 bases). Per germline, CDR1 MNHNS and CDR2 SASEGT. The CDR3 is 13 amino acids. Deletions cut 2 bases from V and 9 bases from J, with 11 bases between. CDR3 DNA sequence: TGTGCCAGCAGTGAATTCCAGGGAAGTGAGCAGTTCTTC. Protein sequence: CASSEFQGSEQFF.

The chain is built from TRBV20-1 and TRBJ2-7; possible D gene TRBD1, 6 bases. Trimming removed 5 bases at V and 4 bases at J, with 9 bases between. CDR3 length equals 11 residues. Germline CDR1 DFQATT, CDR2 SNEGSKA (reference sequence). DNA for the CDR3: TGCAGTGCTCGCCAGGGGTACGAGCAGTACTTC. It specifies CSARQGYEQYF.

J is TRBJ1-1 and V is TRBV18, with TRBD1 matching over 8 bases. The germline CDR1 and CDR2 sequences are KGHSH and LQKENI. The CDR3 contains 14 residues. Trimming cost V 2 bases and J 7 bases; bases outside gene matches: 6. CDR3: CASSPRQGNGEAFF. The CDR3 DNA is TGTGCCAGCTCACCAAGACAGGGGAACGGTGAAGCTTTCTTT. The full variable domain, completed using reference TRBV18 and TRBJ1-1, is NAGVMQNPRHLVRRRGQEARLRCSPMKGHSHVYWYRQLPEEGLKFMVYLQKENIIDESGMPKERFSAEFPKEGPSILRIQQVVRGDSAAYFCASSPRQGNGEAFFGQGTRLTVV.

The chain carries TRBV13 and TRBJ1-2; 8 bases fit TRBD1. This CDR3 has 15 amino acids. V shed 5 bases and J 0 bases; nucleotides not matched to a gene: 5. Germline CDR1 is PRHDT and CDR2 is FYEKMQ (reference sequence). The CDR3: CASSPGQGSNYGYTF. The CDR3 DNA follows: TGTGCCAGCAGCCCCGGACAGGGATCTAACTATGGCTACACCTTC.

The chain uses TRBV10-2 and TRBJ1-1, with D uncertain. V was shortened by 4 bases and J by 1 base, with 10 bases between the two germline ends. CDR1 is WSHSY and CDR2 is SAAADI in the germline V gene. CDR3 size: 14 residues. The CDR3 nucleotides read TGCGCCAGCAGTGTAAACAGCCCGAACACTGAAGCTTTCTTT. Translation gives CASSVNSPNTEAFF.

The V and J genes are TRBV19 and TRBJ2-2, with 7 bases identical to TRBD1. The junction had 9 bases not matched to a gene; V was cut back by 0 bases and J by 5 bases. This CDR3 has 17 residues. Germline values: CDR1 LNHDA, CDR2 SQIVND (reference sequence). The DNA of the CDR3 is TGTGCCAGTAGTATAGACCTAGGGACAGTCGGTACCGGGGAGCTGTTTTTT. This sequence encodes CASSIDLGTVGTGELFF.

The chain employs TRBV6-5 and TRBJ1-2; no reliable D call. The V end lost 2 bases, the J end lost 3 bases, and 10 bases lay between the germline ends. CDR1 is MNHEY, CDR2 SVGAGI, per germline. CDR3 length: 14 residues. CDR3 nucleotides: TGTGCCAGCAGTTACCTTGGGCCTGACTATGGCTACACCTTC. It specifies CASSYLGPDYGYTF.

The chain links TRBV12-5 to TRBJ1-1; TRBD1 aligns across 9 bases. Trimming cost V 6 bases and J 5 bases; bases outside gene matches: 1. In germline, CDR1 is LGHNT, CDR2 FRNRAP. This CDR3 is 12 amino acids long. CDR3 DNA sequence: TGTGCTAGTGGAGGGACAGGGACTGAAGCTTTCTTT. Translating it yields CASGGTGTEAFF.

The chain links TRBV29-1 to TRBJ1-1, with D uncertain. The CDR3 spans 12 residues. V was clipped by 4 bases and J by 2 bases, with 8 bases between them. The V gene's germline CDR1 is SQVTM and CDR2 ANQGSEA. CDR3 nucleotide sequence: TGCAGCGTTGGGCCACCAAACACTGAAGCTTTCTTT. Translating gives CSVGPPNTEAFF.

The V and J genes are TRBV2 and TRBJ1-3; D gene ambiguous. V was trimmed by 0 bases and J by 0 bases, leaving 9 bases between them. CDR1 is SNHLY and CDR2 is FYNNEI in the germline V gene. This CDR3 is 16 amino acids long. The CDR3 DNA is TGTGCCAGCAGTGAAGCCGTCAGAAGCTCTGGAAACACCATATATTTT. Amino acid sequence: CASSEAVRSSGNTIYF.

The V gene is TRBV27, the J gene TRBJ2-1; TRBD2 is a possible D gene (6 bases). V dropped 7 bases and J dropped 8 bases, with 21 bases sitting between them. The CDR3 sequence is 15 residues long. The germline CDR1 and CDR2 sequences are MNHEY and SMNVEV (reference sequence). CDR3 sequence (DNA): TGTGCCAGCATACGGAAGGCTAGCGAAACCCATGAGCAGTTCTTC. It is translated as CASIRKASETHEQFF.